These T cell receptor beta chains were read from a single sample in a study of tumor-infiltrating lymphocytes in localized non-small cell lung cancer. Profiling relied on immunoSEQ multiplex PCR, and the TCRdb table lists in-frame clones only, not all of them. The table includes about 16,000 clones, almost 70% detected once. Sequenced input: lung tumor tissue. Every receptor here comes from a human donor with non-small cell lung cancer. The CDR3 runs from the conserved cysteine through the conserved F or W.

v_call	j_call	cdr3_aa
TRBV19	TRBJ1-5	CATRGPNQPQHF
TRBV7-9	TRBJ2-1	CASSFRTSRGDEQFF
TRBV18	TRBJ2-1	CASSPGTGTQQFF
TRBV5-1	TRBJ2-1	CASSFWAGGGNEQFF
TRBV27	TRBJ1-5	CASSLGTELNQPQHF
TRBV6-5	TRBJ1-5	CASSHRASNQPQHF
TRBV7-2	TRBJ1-2	CASSLARGTSGPVGYTF
TRBV27	TRBJ1-5	CASSPWDRGQGQPQHF
TRBV6-5	TRBJ1-4	CASSNREKLFF
TRBV27	TRBJ2-2	CASSPINTGELFF
TRBV6-5	TRBJ1-1	CASSLRRDTEAFF
TRBV6-6	TRBJ1-1	CASRKGGNTLEAFF
TRBV5-4	TRBJ2-1	CASSLGVGQGSYNEQFF
TRBV19	TRBJ1-4	CASRDYEKLFF
TRBV30	TRBJ1-1	CAWRGGRNAFF
TRBV7-3	TRBJ1-1	CASSPQGRGNTEAFF
TRBV9	TRBJ2-1	CASSPRAGREGNNEQFF
TRBV28	TRBJ2-1	CASSRARLAGGSEQFF
TRBV5-6	TRBJ2-1	CASTSMGGRHSYNEQFF
TRBV10-1	TRBJ2-3	CASSEEGASTDTQYF
TRBV9	TRBJ2-1	CASSVDGRAFVEQFF
TRBV11-1	TRBJ2-7	CASSLTSGMGSEQYF
TRBV5-4	TRBJ1-2	CASSSGDGYTF
TRBV5-1	TRBJ1-4	CASSLQDRVNEKLFF
TRBV2	TRBJ2-1	CASSEVSLAGDNEQFF
TRBV19	TRBJ1-1	CASSIRGVPYNTEAFF
TRBV20-1	TRBJ2-5	CSAREETQYF
TRBV29-1	TRBJ2-5	CSVESPGGYQETQYF